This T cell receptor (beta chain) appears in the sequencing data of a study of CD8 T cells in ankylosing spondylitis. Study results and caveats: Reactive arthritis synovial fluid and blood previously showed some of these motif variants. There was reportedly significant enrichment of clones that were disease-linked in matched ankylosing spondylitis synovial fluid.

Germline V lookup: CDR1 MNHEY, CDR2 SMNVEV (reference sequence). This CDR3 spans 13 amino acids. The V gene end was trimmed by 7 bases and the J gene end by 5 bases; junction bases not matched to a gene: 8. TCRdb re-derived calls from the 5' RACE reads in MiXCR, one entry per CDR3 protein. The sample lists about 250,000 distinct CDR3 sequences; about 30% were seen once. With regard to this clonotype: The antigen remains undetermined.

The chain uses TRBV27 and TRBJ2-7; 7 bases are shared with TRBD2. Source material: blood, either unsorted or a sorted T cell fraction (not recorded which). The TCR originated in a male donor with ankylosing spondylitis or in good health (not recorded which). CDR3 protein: CASILTSHNEQYF. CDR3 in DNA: TGTGCCAGCATCCTGACTAGCCATAACGAGCAGTACTTC.